Following are 20 T cell receptor beta chains from one sample sequenced in a study of blood T cell repertoires in COVID-19. The table came from immunoSEQ multiplex PCR; TCRdb's copy has only in-frame clones and leaves some out. The sample shows under 200,000 clones, 60% to 85% of them seen only once. The specimen was peripheral blood. The receptors were gathered from a woman in her sixties or seventies with COVID-19, enrolled during active disease.

The DNA for the CDR3 is TGTGCCAGCAGTTTGGAGCAGGGGGCGCGTGGCTACACCTTC. Protein: CASSLEQGARGYTF. The V call is TRBV28, the J call TRBJ1-2; 8 nucleotides match TRBD1. The germline CDR1 and CDR2 sequences are MDHEN and SYDVKM. The CDR3 extends over 14 amino acids. After removal of 3 bases from V and 7 bases from J, the junction contained 7 bases not matched to a gene.

The chain couples TRBV7-9 to TRBJ1-6; 8 positions agree with TRBD1. V lost 0 bases, J lost 10 bases, and 2 bases stayed unmatched. From germline, CDR1 is SEHNR and CDR2 FQNEAQ (reference sequence). This CDR3 has 14 amino acids. This CDR3 is CASSLADRVSPLHF. The CDR3, as DNA: TGTGCCAGCAGCTTAGCGGACAGGGTGTCACCCCTCCACTTT.

The chain employs TRBV5-1 and TRBJ1-1; no reliable D call. CDR1 and CDR2 from the germline V gene are SGHRS and YFSETQ. CDR3 size: 14 residues. With 2 bases removed from V and 6 bases from J, the gap between germline ends came to 14 bases. CDR3: CASSFGPSNAEAFF. As DNA, the CDR3 is TGCGCCAGCAGCTTTGGCCCGTCCAACGCTGAAGCTTTCTTT.

The V and J genes are TRBV27 and TRBJ1-2, with TRBD1 matching 7 bases. The CDR3 runs to 14 residues. Losses at the gene ends were 6 bases for V and 4 bases for J; bases not matched to a gene: 8. Per the germline V gene, CDR1 is MNHEY and CDR2 is SMNVEV (reference sequence). CDR3 coding DNA: TGTGCCAGCAGCCTTCCGACAGGGTTCTATGGCTACACCTTC. Translated: CASSLPTGFYGYTF.

The chain combines TRBV19 with TRBJ1-5; unclear D gene. Deletions cut 5 bases from V and 4 bases from J, with 12 bases between. Germline CDR1 is LNHDA and CDR2 is SQIVND (reference sequence). The CDR3 runs 14 residues. The CDR3: CASSSGSGNQPQHF. The CDR3 DNA sequence: TGTGCCAGTAGTTCGGGTAGTGGAAATCAGCCCCAGCATTTT.

The rearrangement links TRBV15 to TRBJ2-3, with 7 bases matching TRBD1. Losses at the gene ends were 4 bases for V and 5 bases for J; bases not matched to a gene: 12. CDR1 is LNHNV, CDR2 YYDKDF, per germline (reference sequence). This CDR3 comprises 16 residues. The CDR3 coding sequence is TGTGCCACCAGCACAGGAAACAGGGGTGCGGTAGATACGCAGTATTTT. It encodes CATSTGNRGAVDTQYF. Complete variable domain (other parts from reference TRBV15 and TRBJ2-3): DAMVIQNPRYQVTQFGKPVTLSCSQTLNHNVMYWYQQKSSQAPKLLFHYYDKDFNNEADTPDNFQSRRPNTSFCFLDIRSPGLGDTAMYLCATSTGNRGAVDTQYFGPGTRLTVL.

The chain links TRBV19 to TRBJ2-5, with 9 bases identical to TRBD1. The CDR3 contains 16 residues. CDR1 and CDR2 from the germline V gene are LNHDA and SQIVND (reference sequence). Trimming took 3 bases from V and 1 from J; bases not matched to a gene: 6. CDR3 region: CASSMVPGQGQETQYF. Written as DNA, the CDR3 is TGTGCCAGTAGTATGGTCCCGGGACAGGGCCAAGAGACCCAGTACTTC. The variable domain in full, completed from reference TRBV19 and TRBJ2-5, reads DGGITQSPKYLFRKEGQNVTLSCEQNLNHDAMYWYRQDPGQGLRLIYYSQIVNDFQKGDIAEGYSVSREKKESFPLTVTSAQKNPTAFYLCASSMVPGQGQETQYFGPGTRLLVL.

The chain carries TRBV6-4 and TRBJ2-1; TRBD2 might be the D (6 bases). CDR1 and CDR2 from the germline V gene are MRHNA and SNTAGT. V was clipped by 5 bases and J by 2 bases, with 13 bases between them. The CDR3 loop spans 15 amino acids. In nucleotides, the CDR3 is TGTGCCAGCAGTCCCGGGGGTGGTACCTACAATGAGCAGTTCTTC. It encodes CASSPGGGTYNEQFF.

This sequence joins TRBV6-6 and TRBJ1-5; 7 bases align to TRBD1. The germline gives CDR1 MNHNY, CDR2 SVGAGI (reference sequence). V shed 5 bases and J 2 bases; nucleotides not matched to a gene: 6. The CDR3 is made up of 15 amino acids. The chain's CDR3 is CASSELGQGNQPQHF. The CDR3 coding sequence is TGTGCCAGCAGTGAGCTCGGACAGGGCAATCAGCCCCAGCATTTT.

The genes are TRBV11-3 and TRBJ2-5, with 10 bases lining up with TRBD2. The CDR3 runs 17 residues. V dropped 5 bases and J dropped 4; count of bases not matched to a gene: 13. The germline V gene has CDR1 SGHNT and CDR2 YENEEA. The CDR3 DNA reads as TGTGCCAGCAGCCGGCGCCGCGCTAGCGGGAGATCAGAGACCCAGTACTTC. It yields the protein CASSRRRASGRSETQYF.

The chain combines TRBV21-1 with TRBJ1-2; no DNA check was done on the table's D call, TRBD1. TRBV21-1 is a pseudogene. The CDR3 is made up of 18 amino acids. The CDR3 is CASSPGSNGTGRFRGYTF. CDR3 coding DNA: TGTGCCAGCAGCCCAGGTTCCAACGGGACAGGGAGGTTCCGCGGCTACACCTTC.

There are a few counts of this clone. CDR3: CASSWGPEAFF. Written as DNA, the CDR3 is TGTGCCAGCTCATGGGGGCCGGAAGCTTTCTTT. The chain is built from TRBV18 and TRBJ1-1, with a weak D call TRBD1 (6 bases). Germline V gives CDR1 KGHSH, CDR2 LQKENI. The CDR3 length is 11 residues. Trimming took 5 bases from V and 8 from J, leaving 9 bases between them.

V is TRBV18 and J is TRBJ2-7; 11 bases line up with TRBD1. Trimming took 8 bases from V and 5 from J; bases not matched to a gene: 5. This CDR3 comprises 13 residues. The germline gives CDR1 KGHSH, CDR2 LQKENI. CDR3 loop: CASRRTGGDEQYV. CDR3 in DNA: TGTGCCAGCAGAAGGACAGGGGGCGACGAGCAGTACGTC.

The V gene is TRBV19, the J gene TRBJ2-7; 9 bases agree with TRBD2. Germline CDR1 reads LNHDA; CDR2 reads SQIVND (reference sequence). The CDR3 sequence is 12 residues long. The ends lost 10 bases at V and 6 bases at J; junction bases unmatched: 7. For the CDR3, the DNA is TGTGCCACTAAACGGCGGGGGGGCGAGCAGTACTTC. This sequence encodes CATKRRGGEQYF.

V gene TRBV28 combines with J gene TRBJ1-1; D may be TRBD1 (6 bases). V was clipped by 5 bases and J by 6 bases, with 16 bases between them. This CDR3 comprises 14 residues. Germline-derived CDR1 and CDR2 are MDHEN and SYDVKM. CDR3 amino acids: CASSTPGGLAEAFF. In DNA, the CDR3 is TGTGCCAGCAGTACCCCCGGGGGGCTGGCTGAAGCTTTCTTT.

The V gene is TRBV5-1, the J gene TRBJ1-6; TRBD1 matches 7 bases. CDR3 length: 14 amino acids. J lost 7 bases, V lost 3 bases, and 4 bases had no gene match. The germline V gene encodes CDR1 SGHRS and CDR2 YFSETQ. The CDR3 DNA follows: TGCGCCAGCAGCTCCCGGGACAGAAATTCACCCCTCCACTTT. Protein: CASSSRDRNSPLHF. Based on the CDR3 plus reference TRBV5-1 and TRBJ1-6, the full variable domain is KAGVTQTPRYLIKTRGQQVTLSCSPISGHRSVSWYQQTPGQGLQFLFEYFSETQRNKGNFPGRFSGRQFSNSRSEMNVSTLELGDSALYLCASSSRDRNSPLHFGNGTRLTVT.

In its sample, this clone was seen a few times. The chain carries TRBV6-1 and TRBJ2-6; TRBD1 agrees at 9 bases. Germline V gives CDR1 MNHNS, CDR2 SASEGT. The CDR3 has 17 residues. Germline trimming cut 4 bases from V and 12 bases from J; bases unmatched to any gene: 16. CDR3 in DNA: TGTGCCAGCAGTGCCGACAGGGGGGCTGCTGGGGCCGGCGTCCTGACTTTC. Its translation: CASSADRGAAGAGVLTF.

The chain links TRBV5-6 to TRBJ1-3; 7 nucleotides agree with TRBD1. From germline, CDR1 is SGHDT and CDR2 YYEEEE. Trimming removed 3 bases from V and 2 bases from J; junction bases left unmatched: 5. This CDR3 has 15 amino acids. The CDR3: CASSSRTGPGNTIYF. In nucleotides, the CDR3 is TGTGCCAGCAGCTCCAGGACAGGCCCTGGAAACACCATATATTTT.

This clone was recorded only once. This rearrangement joins TRBV28 to TRBJ2-7; 7 bases line up with TRBD1. Germline assignment: CDR1 MDHEN and CDR2 SYDVKM. The V segment lost 5 bases and the J segment 2 bases; nucleotides outside the gene matches: 6. The CDR3 is 14 residues long. The CDR3 DNA sequence: TGTGCCAGCAGTGGACCCGGGACAGCCTACGAGCAGTACGTC. This translates into CASSGPGTAYEQYV.

V usage is TRBV28 and J usage is TRBJ2-7; the match to TRBD2 covers 9 bases. Unmatched junction bases numbered 4, after V lost 4 bases and J lost 3 bases. The CDR3 length is 14 residues. The V gene's germline CDR1 is MDHEN and CDR2 SYDVKM. CDR3 bases: TGTGCCAGCAGTTCCACTAGCGGGTACTACGAGCAGTACTTC. As protein: CASSSTSGYYEQYF.